These 26 T cell receptor beta chains originate from one sample sequenced in a study of regulatory T cells in long-lasting Graves disease. CDR3 regions were amplified by Arm-PCR using iRepertoire HTBI primers to build TCR beta libraries. TCRdb itself ran the multiplex PCR reads through MiXCR, one entry per CDR3 protein. The profile shows 350,000 to 450,000 distinct CDR3 sequences, approximately 16% of them singletons. Time point in this sample: newly diagnosed GD, antithyroid drugs for less than 3 months. From PBMCs, RNA was extracted and then used to make the TCR library. These same records also appear under a second study, on T cells in Graves' hyperthyroidism and ophthalmopathy.

The sequencing used peripheral blood mononuclear cells (PBMCs), collected at new diagnosis, from a patient treated with antithyroid drugs. The receptors shown here come from a man aged 40-49 years with Graves disease.

The rearrangement links TRBV2 to TRBJ2-5; 9 bases line up with TRBD1. The CDR3 covers 12 residues. V was clipped by 10 bases and J by 5 bases; unmatched bases: 5. Looked up from germline, CDR1 is SNHLY and CDR2 is FYNNEI. CDR3 amino acids: CATKDRGETQYF. CDR3 DNA sequence: TGTGCCACCAAGGACAGGGGTGAGACCCAGTACTTC.

This clonotype came up many times. The rearrangement links TRBV5-6 to TRBJ1-1; 10 bases fit TRBD1. Germline CDR1 SGHDT, CDR2 YYEEEE. CDR3 size: 15 residues. V lost 4 bases and J lost 6; bases outside the gene matches: 9. CDR3 nucleotide sequence: TGTGCCAGCAGCCCGTTGGCAGGACAGGGGGCTGAAGCTTTCTTT. This codes for CASSPLAGQGAEAFF.

CDR3 sequence: CASTPPHAGGRNEQFF. CDR3 DNA: TGTGCCAGCACCCCTCCCCATGCGGGGGGGCGCAATGAGCAGTTCTTC. The rearrangement uses TRBV6-2 or TRBV6-3 and TRBJ2-1; 9 nucleotides line up with TRBD2. CDR3 length: 16 residues. The J segment lost 6 bases and the V segment lost 7 bases, leaving 13 bases of the junction unmatched. CDR1 is MNHEY and CDR2 is SVGEGT in the germline V gene.

This clonotype has at least ten counts. This sequence joins TRBV18 and TRBJ1-4; 7 nucleotides align to TRBD1. CDR1 and CDR2 (germline): KGHSH, LQKENI. V was clipped by 6 bases and J by 0 bases; unmatched bases: 4. This CDR3 has 15 amino acids. The CDR3: CASSWTGATNEKLFF. The CDR3 DNA reads TGTGCCAGCTCCTGGACAGGTGCAACTAATGAAAAACTGTTTTTT.

This clonotype was counted at least ten times. J is TRBJ1-3 and V is TRBV7-2; D unclear. V was pared by 2 bases and J by 1 base, with 6 bases between. Germline V gives CDR1 SGHTA, CDR2 FQGNSA. The CDR3 extends over 14 amino acids. CDR3 bases: TGTGCCAGCAGCTTACAGGCGTCTGGAAACACCATATATTTT. It yields the protein CASSLQASGNTIYF.

The chain uses TRBV7-8 and TRBJ2-7; perhaps TRBD2 as D (6 bases). V lost 5 bases to trimming and J lost 0 bases, with 17 bases between them. The CDR3 is made up of 16 amino acids. Looked up from germline, CDR1 is SGHVS and CDR2 is FQNEAQ. The CDR3, as DNA: TGTGCCAGCAGCCGCTCGGGTAGCGGAATCTCCTACGAGCAGTACTTC. This gives the protein CASSRSGSGISYEQYF. The full variable domain, rest sourced from reference TRBV7-8 and TRBJ2-7, is GAGVSQSPRYKVAKRGQDVALRCDPISGHVSLFWYQQALGQGPEFLTYFQNEAQLDKSGLPSDRFFAERPEGSVSTLKIQRTQQEDSAVYLCASSRSGSGISYEQYFGPGTRLTVT.

In the case of this clonotype: A far larger clone is a single base away, which makes a read error likely. V gene TRBV20-1 combines with J gene TRBJ2-7; 11 bases are shared with TRBD2. Unmatched junction bases numbered 13, after V lost 2 bases and J lost 7 bases. Germline V gives CDR1 DFQATT, CDR2 SNEGSKA (reference sequence). The CDR3 runs 16 residues. CDR3 protein: CSARSPTSGDNNEQYF. CDR3 DNA: TGCAGTGCTAGATCGCCGACTAGCGGGGACAACAATGAGCAGTACTTC.

This clonotype was counted many times. The chain is built from TRBV6-1 and TRBJ2-7, with D hard to call. In germline, CDR1 is MNHNS, CDR2 SASEGT. CDR3 length: 15 amino acids. With 5 bases removed from V and 2 bases from J, the gap between germline ends came to 16 bases. In nucleotides, the CDR3 is TGTGCCAGCAGTAGACGGGTTGAGGTCCCCTACGAGCAGTACTTC. It yields the protein CASSRRVEVPYEQYF.

At least ten counts were recorded for this clonotype. The CDR3 spells CASSETSGGFPDTQYF. CDR3 coding DNA: TGTGCCAGCAGTGAAACTAGCGGGGGGTTTCCAGATACGCAGTATTTT. The chain couples TRBV2 to TRBJ2-3, with 12 bases matching TRBD2. The CDR3 is 16 residues long. V lost 2 bases, J lost 4 bases, and 4 bases stayed unmatched. CDR1 SNHLY and CDR2 FYNNEI come from the germline V gene.

The chain uses TRBV24-1 and TRBJ2-5; TRBD1 aligns across 7 bases. Trimming cost V 0 bases and J 2 bases; bases outside gene matches: 2. The CDR3 runs to 15 residues. CDR1 and CDR2 (germline): KGHDR, SFDVKD. The CDR3 sequence is CATSDLVTGQETQYF. The CDR3 region has the DNA TGTGCCACCAGTGATTTGGTGACAGGGCAAGAGACCCAGTACTTC.

This clonotype was counted a few times. The rearrangement joins TRBV5-4 to TRBJ2-3; D uncertain. The CDR3 covers 14 residues. From germline, CDR1 is SGHNT and CDR2 YYREEE (reference sequence). V was shortened by 1 base and J by 0 bases, with 6 bases between the two germline ends. CDR3: CASSLRKSTDTQYF. The CDR3, as DNA: TGTGCCAGCAGCTTGAGGAAAAGCACAGATACGCAGTATTTT.

This clonotype was observed at least ten times. The chain combines TRBV6-1 with TRBJ1-5; TRBD1 matches at 9 bases. The CDR3 runs 15 residues. Germline lookup yields CDR1 MNHNS and CDR2 SASEGT. Unmatched junction bases numbered 10, after V lost 10 bases and J lost 3 bases. The CDR3 loop reads CAIGDRVSYNQPQHF. The CDR3 coding sequence is TGTGCCATTGGGGACAGGGTCAGTTACAATCAGCCCCAGCATTTT.

This clonotype was picked up a small number of times. This may be a read error: a much more frequent sequence differs by one nucleotide. V is TRBV5-6 and J is TRBJ2-1, with 10 bases aligning to TRBD2. This CDR3 comprises 17 residues. CDR1 is SGHDT and CDR2 is YYEEEE in the germline V gene. The V and J ends lost 4 bases and 3 bases, in that order; junction bases with no gene match: 10. The CDR3 reads CASSSSGTSVSYNEQFF. In nucleotides, the CDR3 is TGTGCCAGCAGCAGCTCCGGGACTAGCGTTAGCTACAATGAGCAGTTCTTC.

This clonotype was seen at least ten times. The genes are TRBV20-1 and TRBJ2-3, with TRBD2 matching over 10 bases. V was clipped by 3 bases and J by 2 bases; unmatched bases: 5. The CDR3 totals 15 residues. From germline, CDR1 is DFQATT and CDR2 SNEGSKA (reference sequence). CDR3 in amino acids: CSARERGGHTDTQYF. CDR3 bases: TGCAGTGCTAGGGAGCGGGGGGGGCACACAGATACGCAGTATTTT.

Ten or more counts support this clonotype. This chain uses TRBV2 with TRBJ1-2, with D unclear. The CDR3 runs 11 residues. The ends were cut back, 1 base at V and 4 bases at J, with 1 base in the middle. Germline V gives CDR1 SNHLY, CDR2 FYNNEI. The CDR3 DNA follows: TGTGCCAGCAGTGAAGTCTATGGCTACACCTTC. This gives the protein CASSEVYGYTF.

The count of this clonotype is one. The chain recombines TRBV9 with TRBJ2-7; 11 bases agree with TRBD1. Trimming took 4 bases from V and 0 from J; bases not matched to a gene: 15. In germline, CDR1 is SGDLS, CDR2 YYNGEE. The CDR3 consists of 19 residues. The CDR3 region has the DNA TGTGCCAGCAGCATCTCCGGGACAGGGGGAAGCGGGGACTCCTACGAGCAGTACTTC. Residues: CASSISGTGGSGDSYEQYF.

The chain links TRBV12-5 to TRBJ2-2; D unresolved. The V gene's germline CDR1 is LGHNT and CDR2 FRNRAP. Trimming took 4 bases from V and 5 from J, leaving 2 bases between them. The length of the CDR3 is 11 residues. The CDR3 nucleotides read TGTGCTAGTGGTTCTACCGGGGAGCTGTTTTTT. Translated, it gives CASGSTGELFF.

As DNA, the CDR3 is TGTGCCAGCAGACGTAGCGGGGGCCTGTACAATGAGCAGTTCTTC. Its translation: CASRRSGGLYNEQFF. This chain uses TRBV6-2 or TRBV6-3 with TRBJ2-1; 9 bases agree with TRBD2. J gave up 4 bases and V 6 bases, and 7 bases lay outside the gene matches. The length of the CDR3 is 15 residues. The germline CDR1 and CDR2 sequences are MNHEY and SVGEGT.

In this sample, this clonotype turned up many times. The rearrangement uses TRBV6-1 and TRBJ1-1; the match to TRBD1 covers 7 bases. CDR3 length: 11 residues. The trim removed 8 bases at V and 7 bases at J, leaving 4 bases unmatched. From germline, CDR1 is MNHNS and CDR2 SASEGT. In nucleotides, the CDR3 is TGTGCCAGCCAGGGACAGATTGAAGCTTTCTTT. It translates to CASQGQIEAFF.

V usage is TRBV3-1 and J usage is TRBJ2-1; 7 bases agree with TRBD2. CDR3 size: 15 residues. Per the germline V gene, CDR1 is LGHDT and CDR2 is YNNKEL (reference sequence). The trim removed 3 bases at V and 2 bases at J, leaving 4 bases unmatched. CDR3 nucleotide sequence: TGTGCCAGCAGCCAGGGCGGGGGAACCTACAATGAGCAGTTCTTC. Encoded protein: CASSQGGGTYNEQFF.

This clonotype was seen at least ten times. The chain combines TRBV3-2 with TRBJ2-5. TRBV3-2 corresponds to a pseudogene. The CDR3 totals 13 residues. The CDR3 is CASSRTRNETQYF. The DNA for the CDR3 is TGTGCCAGCAGCCGAACTCGGAACGAGACCCAGTACTTC.

This clonotype appeared a few times. This sequence joins TRBV7-3 and TRBJ2-7; 8 positions agree with TRBD1. The CDR3 runs to 13 residues. Germline V gives CDR1 SGHTA, CDR2 FQGTGA. The V segment lost 3 bases and the J segment 7 bases; nucleotides outside the gene matches: 5. The CDR3 coding sequence is TGTGCCAGCAGCTTCCAGGGGGCGGGGGAGCAGTACTTC. Translating gives CASSFQGAGEQYF.

On this clonotype: It is likely a read error: a sequence one base away is far more abundant. This chain joins TRBV5-4 and TRBJ2-7, with TRBD1 matching 12 bases. With 4 bases clipped from V and 3 bases from J, the junction kept 5 bases outside the gene matches. The CDR3 runs 15 residues. Germline CDR1 SGHNT, CDR2 YYREEE (reference sequence). CDR3 DNA: TGTGCCAGCAGCATCCGGGACAGGGGGCTCTACGAGCAGTACTTC. Translation gives CASSIRDRGLYEQYF. Full variable domain (remainder filled in from reference TRBV5-4 and TRBJ2-7): ETGVTQSPTHLIKTRGQQVTLRCSSQSGHNTVSWYQQALGQGPQFIFQYYREEENGRGNFPPRFSGLQFPNYSSELNVNALELDDSALYLCASSIRDRGLYEQYFGPGTRLTVT.

The sample holds a few counts of this clonotype. The gene calls are TRBV4-2 and TRBJ2-6, with D perhaps given as TRBD1 or TRBD2 (7 bases each). The germline V gene has CDR1 LGHNA and CDR2 YNFKEQ. The CDR3 has 15 amino acids. V lost 8 bases and J lost 1, with 12 bases in between. This chain's CDR3 is CASGEGASGANVLTF. CDR3 DNA: TGTGCCAGCGGGGAGGGGGCATCTGGGGCCAACGTCCTGACTTTC.

This clonotype appeared many times. The CDR3 spells CASSSRTGSASQYF. CDR3 in DNA: TGTGCCAGCAGTTCAAGGACAGGGTCGGCTTCGCAGTATTTT. The V gene is TRBV2, the J gene TRBJ2-3; 8 positions agree with TRBD1. The CDR3 contains 14 residues. V was pared by 5 bases and J by 10 bases, with 11 bases of the junction left unmatched. The germline gives CDR1 SNHLY, CDR2 FYNNEI.

This clonotype was seen at least ten times. The V gene is TRBV12-3 or TRBV12-4, the J gene TRBJ2-1; D call uncertain. V lost 7 bases to trimming and J lost 9 bases, with 13 bases between them. The CDR3 has 12 amino acids. Written as DNA, the CDR3 is TGTGCCAGCACCTTAGGCAGCAGTGAGCAGTTCTTC. As protein: CASTLGSSEQFF.